This T cell receptor beta chain was identified during a study of radiation and T cells in renal cell carcinoma (dated by TCRdb to 2018 to 2020). Background for the entire study: The samples were drawn from a clinical trial, where primary renal cell carcinomas were treated with 15 Gy of stereotactic body radiation therapy and then removed by nephrectomy 4 weeks afterward. In total, about 51 samples underwent TCR beta sequencing: around 26 tumors plus 27 peripheral blood samples. A total of 3.5 million to 4.5 million unique CDR3 nucleotide sequences, encoding 2,658,974 unique CDR3 amino acid sequences, were found across all 50 or so samples. What the authors observed across the whole study: Dynamics of the blood repertoire were not tracked past 4 weeks after treatment. In blood, the top tumor clonotypes increased from baseline to 2 weeks after radiation and then shrank by 4 weeks, which suggests a temporary expansion of tumor-resident clones. Because the trial had a single-armed design, the trial could not examine how radiation dose or scheduling affected the TCR repertoire. Because no pretreatment tumor biopsies were available, whether clonotypes were present in the tumor at baseline could not be determined.

The sample's time point, from its label and the paper: baseline pretreatment blood. In light of the paper, this sample's treatment or condition label describes: 15 Gy SBRT to primary tumor, nephrectomy 4 weeks later. To track tumor-enriched clonotypes, serial peripheral blood was sampled from radiation-treated patients at baseline and at 2 weeks and 4 weeks after SBRT. Every patient's renal cell carcinoma showed clear cell pathology. The QIAamp DNA Blood Mini Kit (Qiagen) was used to prepare genomic DNA for TCR sequencing. Samples were included in the analyses only if all quality control checks were passed. From the cysteine through the phenylalanine, the CDR3 covers 15 amino acids. The sequence is cut down to CDR3 DNA, 45 bases in frame from base 1. The germline V gene specifies SGHDN as CDR1 and FVKESK as CDR2. Cut back by 2 bases and 2 bases, the V and J ends lie 13 bases apart. Following the manufacturer's recommendations, the immunoSEQ kit was used to generate TCR beta libraries from genomic DNA. To prepare libraries, a first multiplex PCR with proprietary primers was run, followed by a second PCR that added unique barcodes, and a bead cleanup was done after each round. A positive control reaction and a negative control reaction, both provided in the kit, were run with every batch of samples. The final libraries were assessed on an Agilent 4200 TapeStation D1000 ScreenTape, pooled by volume, and quantified by qPCR. Sequencing was performed on an Illumina NextSeq500 with a MidOutput 150-cycle cartridge, and 156 Read1 and 15 Index1 cycles were run with kit custom primers. The pooled library was loaded at about 0.98 pM, with a roughly 21% PhiX control spiked in. On the authors' methods: Vendor-processed data were analyzed in R, with a clonotype defined as all T cells sharing the same CDR3 nucleotide sequence. In the clone abundance analyses, frequencies in each sample were normalized to that sample's 10,000 most abundant clones. Public T cell clones, which averaged fewer than five per sample, were removed prior to analysis. A difference in abundance of at least 32-fold between compartments was used to define tumor-enriched and baseline blood-enriched clonotypes. A beta-binomial differential abundance model was used to identify clonotypes that expanded or contracted between blood time points. Tumor-blood repertoire similarity was measured with the Baroni-Urbani and Buser coefficient, and groups were compared using two-tailed Wilcoxon tests in R. The clones in this table, taken by TCRdb from immuneACCESS, are in-frame only. Not every clone is retained; where verified, under half of the shortfall comes from an unresolved V gene, and the cause of the rest is unknown. The V and J calls and clone size were taken over from that table, and D and trimming were inferred from the DNA. The sample table contains around 94,000 clones; only one count was recorded for 65% to 90% of them. Approximately 7.9% of the sample is in the top ten clones.

On this clone itself: This clone's antigen is unknown. Base quality data are lacking; no much larger clone is found one base away.

This receptor was obtained from a man over 45 with renal cell carcinoma. The material was blood, obtained from a patient whose treatment included radiotherapy and nephrectomy. The chain is assembled from TRBV14 and TRBJ2-7; a confident D gene designation cannot be given. The base sequence is TGTGCCAGCAGCCAAAGCTCACCCTTAGCCTACGAGCAGTACTTC. Its protein is CASSQSSPLAYEQYF.